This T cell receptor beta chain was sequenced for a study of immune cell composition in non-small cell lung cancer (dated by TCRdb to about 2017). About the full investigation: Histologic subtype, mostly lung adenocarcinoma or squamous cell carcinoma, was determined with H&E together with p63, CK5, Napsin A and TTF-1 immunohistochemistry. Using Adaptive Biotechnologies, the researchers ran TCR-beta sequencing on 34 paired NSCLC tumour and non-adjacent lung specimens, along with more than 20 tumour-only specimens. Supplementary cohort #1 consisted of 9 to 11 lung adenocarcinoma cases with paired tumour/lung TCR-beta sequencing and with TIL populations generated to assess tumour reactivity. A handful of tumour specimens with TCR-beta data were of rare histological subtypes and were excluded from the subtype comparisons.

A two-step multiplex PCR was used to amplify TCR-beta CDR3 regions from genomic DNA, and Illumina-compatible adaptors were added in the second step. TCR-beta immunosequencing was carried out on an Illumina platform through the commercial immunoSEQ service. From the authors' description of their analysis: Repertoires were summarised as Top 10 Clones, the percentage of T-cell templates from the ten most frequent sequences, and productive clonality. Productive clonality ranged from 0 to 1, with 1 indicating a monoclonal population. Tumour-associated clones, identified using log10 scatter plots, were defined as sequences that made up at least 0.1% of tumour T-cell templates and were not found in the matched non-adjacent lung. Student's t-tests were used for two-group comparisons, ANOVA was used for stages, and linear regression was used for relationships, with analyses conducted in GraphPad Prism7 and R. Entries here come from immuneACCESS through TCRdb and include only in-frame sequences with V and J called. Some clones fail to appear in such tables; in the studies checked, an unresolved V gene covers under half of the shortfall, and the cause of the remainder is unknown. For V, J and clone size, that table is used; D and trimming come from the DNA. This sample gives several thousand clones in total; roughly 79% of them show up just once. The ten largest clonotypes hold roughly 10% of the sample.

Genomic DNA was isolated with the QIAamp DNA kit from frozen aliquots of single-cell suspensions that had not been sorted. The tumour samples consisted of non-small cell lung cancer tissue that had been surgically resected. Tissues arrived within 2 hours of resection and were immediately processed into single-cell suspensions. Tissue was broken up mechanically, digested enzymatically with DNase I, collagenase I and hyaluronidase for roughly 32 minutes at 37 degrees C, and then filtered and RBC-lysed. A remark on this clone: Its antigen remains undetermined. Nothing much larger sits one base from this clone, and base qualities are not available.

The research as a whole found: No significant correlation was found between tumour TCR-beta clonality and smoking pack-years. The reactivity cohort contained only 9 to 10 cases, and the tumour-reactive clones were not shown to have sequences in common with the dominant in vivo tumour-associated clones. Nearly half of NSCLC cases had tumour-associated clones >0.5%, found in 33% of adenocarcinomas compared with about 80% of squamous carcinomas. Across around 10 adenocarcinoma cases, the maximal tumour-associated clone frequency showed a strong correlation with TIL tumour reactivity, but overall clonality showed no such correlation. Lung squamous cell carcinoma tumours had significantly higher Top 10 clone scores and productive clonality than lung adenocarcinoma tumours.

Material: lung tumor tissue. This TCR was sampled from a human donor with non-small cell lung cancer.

The sequenced DNA is TGTGCCAGCACCCTACGGGCGAGCTCCTACAATGAGCAGTTCTTC. This codes for CASTLRASSYNEQFF. Here the chain combines TRBV5-5 and TRBJ2-1; too little of a D gene remains to name it. Looking up the germline V gene (reference sequence) yields CDR1 SGHKS and CDR2 YYEKEE. The CDR3 holds 15 amino acids from the cysteine to the phenylalanine. The sequence is cut down to CDR3 DNA, 45 bases in frame from base 1. Relative to germline, V is 6 bases shorter and J is 0 bases shorter, with 13 bases between their ends.